The 12 T cell receptor beta chains given below trace back to one sample, sequenced in a study of T cell clonotyping in hematopoietic cell transplantation. Produced via immunoSEQ multiplex PCR; TCRdb's table is partial and in-frame only. Here the sample spans approximately 5,900 clones, roughly 93% being singletons. Here the sequenced sample was peripheral blood mononuclear cells, taken 100 days after allogeneic stem cell transplant. Source of these receptors: a female patient aged 45-65 years who had an allogeneic stem cell transplant from a related donor, so the T cells may come from the graft donor. Some clones in this sample may be carry-over from other donors' samples.

The chain has TRBV11-2 and TRBJ1-2, with 8 nucleotides matching TRBD1. V gave up 5 bases and J gave up 5 bases; unmatched junction bases: 4. The V gene's germline CDR1 is SGHAT and CDR2 FQNNGV. This CDR3 region has 13 residues. This chain's CDR3 is CASSPGQGYGYTF. CDR3 coding DNA: TGTGCCAGCAGCCCCGGACAGGGTTATGGCTACACCTTC.

This chain uses TRBV2 with TRBJ2-1; 10 positions agree with TRBD2. CDR1 and CDR2 (germline): SNHLY, FYNNEI. This CDR3 is 16 amino acids long. J gave up 7 bases and V 7 bases, and 13 bases lay outside the gene matches. The CDR3 coding sequence is TGTGCCAGCACCGCCGTGCGGAGTAGCGGGGGGAATGAGCAGTTCTTC. Its translation: CASTAVRSSGGNEQFF.

The rearrangement links TRBV30 to TRBJ1-4, with TRBD1 matching 7 bases. CDR1 is GTSNPN and CDR2 is SVGIG in the germline V gene (reference sequence). V shed 1 base, J shed 8 bases, and the junction held 13 bases outside the gene matches. The CDR3 has 16 amino acids. The CDR3 sequence is CAWSGTGGLGGEKLFF. For the CDR3, the DNA is TGTGCCTGGAGTGGGACAGGAGGTCTGGGAGGAGAAAAACTGTTTTTT. Drawing the rest from reference TRBV30 and TRBJ1-4, the complete variable domain is SQTIHQWPATLVQPVGSPLSLECTVEGTSNPNLYWYRQAAGRGLQLLFYSVGIGQISSEVPQNLSASRPQDRQFILSSKKLLLSDSGFYLCAWSGTGGLGGEKLFFGSGTQLSVL.

V gene TRBV6-1 combines with J gene TRBJ2-7, with D perhaps being TRBD1 or TRBD2 (5 bases each). Germline V gene sequence: CDR1 MNHNS, CDR2 SASEGT. Trimming took off 6 bases at V and 2 bases at J, with 14 bases between the two ends. This CDR3 is 14 amino acids long. The CDR3 spells CASRVRDGAYEQYF. CDR3 coding DNA: TGTGCCAGCAGAGTACGGGACGGTGCCTACGAGCAGTACTTC.

The CDR3: CASSSILRAGSNYGYTF. In nucleotides, the CDR3 is TGTGCCAGCAGTTCTATACTTCGGGCAGGGTCTAACTATGGCTACACCTTC. The chain combines TRBV28 with TRBJ1-2; possibly TRBD1 for D (5 bases). The V end lost 4 bases, the J end lost 0 bases, and 18 bases lay between the germline ends. The CDR3 consists of 17 residues. Germline V gene sequence: CDR1 MDHEN, CDR2 SYDVKM.

V gene TRBV28 combines with J gene TRBJ2-4; 12 bases agree with TRBD2. Trimming cost V 2 bases and J 0 bases; bases outside gene matches: 11. CDR3 length: 20 residues. The V gene's germline CDR1 is MDHEN and CDR2 SYDVKM. The CDR3, as DNA: TGTGCCAGCAGTTTAAATCCTAGCGGGAGGGCCATACGAGCCAAAAACATTCAGTACTTC. Translated: CASSLNPSGRAIRAKNIQYF.

The rearrangement uses TRBV5-1 and TRBJ2-5, with TRBD1 as a possible D gene (5 bases). With 5 bases removed from V and 5 bases from J, the gap between germline ends came to 16 bases. The CDR3 totals 14 residues. The V gene's germline CDR1 is SGHRS and CDR2 YFSETQ. Written as DNA, the CDR3 is TGCGCCAGCAGGGAAGGGGCTAGTGTGGAGACCCAGTACTTC. This gives the protein CASREGASVETQYF.

This chain uses TRBV7-9 with TRBJ1-4; no clear D. The CDR3 runs to 13 residues. V was trimmed by 2 bases and J by 5 bases, leaving 6 bases between them. The germline V gene encodes CDR1 SEHNR and CDR2 FQNEAQ (reference sequence). CDR3 sequence (DNA): TGTGCCAGCAGCTTAAGTGAAAATGAAAAACTGTTTTTT. It codes for CASSLSENEKLFF.

This clone was seen only a few times. The chain is built from TRBV28 and TRBJ1-2, with D maybe TRBD1 (6 bases). V was clipped by 6 bases and J by 2 bases, with 10 bases between them. The CDR3 length is 13 residues. Germline CDR1 MDHEN, CDR2 SYDVKM. The CDR3 DNA reads TGTGCCAGCAGGCCTCAGGGGAACTATGGCTACACCTTC. Its translation is CASRPQGNYGYTF.

The chain uses TRBV6-5 and TRBJ2-6; D gene ambiguous. Germline lookup yields CDR1 MNHEY and CDR2 SVGAGI. V lost 0 bases to trimming and J lost 1 base, with 4 bases between them. The CDR3 length is 15 residues. The CDR3 DNA reads TGTGCCAGCAGTTACTCGTGGTCTGGGGCCAACGTCCTGACTTTC. It specifies CASSYSWSGANVLTF.

The chain carries TRBV5-6 and TRBJ1-6; perhaps TRBD1 as D (5 bases). Trimming cost V 0 bases and J 11 bases, with 18 bases left between them. This CDR3 has 16 amino acids. Germline values: CDR1 SGHDT, CDR2 YYEEEE. The CDR3 is CASSLAEASGPTPLHF. The DNA of the CDR3 is TGTGCCAGCAGCTTGGCCGAGGCTTCGGGACCCACACCCCTCCACTTT.

V gene TRBV13 combines with J gene TRBJ1-2; D call uncertain. The CDR3 spans 13 residues. The V gene lost 6 bases and the J gene lost 5 bases, with 13 bases spanning the gap. The V gene's germline CDR1 is PRHDT and CDR2 FYEKMQ (reference sequence). CDR3 sequence reads: CASSVTEGYGYTF. For the CDR3, the DNA is TGTGCCAGCAGTGTAACCGAAGGATATGGCTACACCTTC.